This T cell receptor beta chain was sequenced for a study of tumor-infiltrating lymphocytes in primary liver carcinoma. Whole-study results and caveats: Tumor region pairs outstripped tumor-adjacent and tumor-blood pairs in overlap. Tumor top-250-clone fractions significantly exceeded those of blood (p = 0.039).

The blood RNA (from unsorted whole blood) was obtained, and germline DNA was also extracted. Every patient had chronic HBV infection and was treatment-naive. Prior to the surgical procedure, around 4.3 milliliters of peripheral blood were collected. TCR beta cDNA was made from 450 to 550 ng total RNA with a constant-region primer. The TCR beta library was amplified through three nested multiplex PCR rounds in a modified ARM-PCR procedure. Running ten to eleven cycles apiece, the first two PCR rounds relied on TRBV1-TRBV30 forward primers together with a C-beta reverse primer. TCRdb independently ran MiXCR on the multiplex PCR reads; one entry per CDR3 protein. The sample consists of 310,000 or so distinct CDR3 sequences, around 60% of them appearing once. Germline-derived CDR1 and CDR2 are KGHDR and SFDVKD. This CDR3 region has 15 residues. V lost 4 bases to trimming and J lost 7 bases; unmatched junction nucleotides: 7.

Points on this clonotype: What it binds is unknown. Here the CDR3 omits its conserved ending phenylalanine or tryptophan, so a read error is the likely source.

The rearrangement uses TRBV24-1 and TRBJ2-1, with 9 bases matching TRBD1. This sequence originates from a man aged 35 to 55 with primary liver carcinoma and hepatitis B virus infection. Sample: peripheral blood. The CDR3 reads CATSDRNRGPNEQFL. Here the CDR3 DNA reads TGTGCCACCAGTGACCGCAACAGGGGGCCGAATGAGCAGTTCTTA.